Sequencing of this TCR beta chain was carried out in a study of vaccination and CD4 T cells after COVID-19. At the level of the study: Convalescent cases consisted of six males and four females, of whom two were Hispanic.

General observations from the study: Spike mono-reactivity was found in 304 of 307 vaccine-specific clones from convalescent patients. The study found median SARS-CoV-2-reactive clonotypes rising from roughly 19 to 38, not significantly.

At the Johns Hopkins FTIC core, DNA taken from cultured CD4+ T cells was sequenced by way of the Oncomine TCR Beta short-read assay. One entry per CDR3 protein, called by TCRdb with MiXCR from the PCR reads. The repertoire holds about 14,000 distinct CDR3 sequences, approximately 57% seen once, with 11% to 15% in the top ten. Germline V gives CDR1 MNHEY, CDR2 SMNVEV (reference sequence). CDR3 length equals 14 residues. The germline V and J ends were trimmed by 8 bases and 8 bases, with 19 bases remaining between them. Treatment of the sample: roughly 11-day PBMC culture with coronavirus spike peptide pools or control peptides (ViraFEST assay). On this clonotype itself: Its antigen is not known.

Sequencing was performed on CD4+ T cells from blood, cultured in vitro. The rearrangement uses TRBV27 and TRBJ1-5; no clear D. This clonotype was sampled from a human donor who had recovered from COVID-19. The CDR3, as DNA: TGTGCCAGCGCCATGGCAGGAGTGGAAGAGCCCCAGCATTTT. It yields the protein CASAMAGVEEPQHF.